The 3 T cell receptor beta chains given below trace back to one sample, sequenced in a study of blood T cell repertoires in COVID-19. Repertoires were generated with immunoSEQ multiplex PCR, while TCRdb's copy carries only in-frame clones and drops some. The sample holds some 120,000 clones, 65% to 85% seen once. Sequencing input: peripheral blood. The receptors were gathered from a man in his 70s with acute or convalescent COVID-19.

This chain connects TRBV4-1 to TRBJ2-3, with TRBD1 matching 7 bases. The trim removed 0 bases at V and 1 base at J, leaving 7 bases unmatched. CDR1 MGHRA and CDR2 YSYEKL come from the germline V gene. The CDR3 totals 17 residues. CDR3 DNA sequence: TGCGCCAGCAGCCAAGACCCTGGACAGGCCCGCACAGATACGCAGTATTTT. Its protein product is CASSQDPGQARTDTQYF.

This clone was counted between two and nine times. The chain joins TRBV9 to TRBJ2-2, with a possible D match to TRBD2 (7 bases). Trimming took 3 bases from V and 3 from J, leaving 15 bases between them. From germline, CDR1 is SGDLS and CDR2 YYNGEE. CDR3 length: 16 residues. This CDR3 is CASSARGGLDTGELFF. DNA for the CDR3: TGTGCCAGCAGCGCTAGGGGGGGCCTTGACACCGGGGAGCTGTTTTTT. The full variable domain, completed using reference TRBV9 and TRBJ2-2, is DSGVTQTPKHLITATGQRVTLRCSPRSGDLSVYWYQQSLDQGLQFLIQYYNGEERAKGNILERFSAQQFPDLHSELNLSSLELGDSALYFCASSARGGLDTGELFFGEGSRLTVL.

The chain is built from TRBV29-1 and TRBJ1-1; D is possibly TRBD1 (5 bases). V lost 2 bases and J 4 bases, leaving 8 bases between the germline ends. Germline assignment: CDR1 SQVTM and CDR2 ANQGSEA. This CDR3 has 12 residues. The CDR3 DNA is TGCAGCGTTGAATTCAGGGCCACTGAAGCTTTCTTT. Its protein is CSVEFRATEAFF.